Sequencing of this T cell receptor beta chain was carried out in a study of tissue T cells after allogeneic stem cell transplantation. This table comes from immunoSEQ multiplex PCR, and its TCRdb copy is limited to in-frame clones, with some not included. The sample lists about 5,200 clones; roughly two thirds were seen once. CDR1 is SEHNR, CDR2 FQNEAQ, per germline (reference sequence). This CDR3 has 15 amino acids. The trim removed 5 bases at V and 5 bases at J, leaving 8 bases unmatched. This clone appeared a single time. The rearrangement links TRBV7-9 to TRBJ1-4; TRBD1 agrees at 7 bases. The TCR originated in a female donor of 60 years or more with lung cancer. The input for sequencing was tissue from the colon, taken at autopsy. CDR3 sequence (DNA): TGTGCCAGCAGCCCCCTGGGACAGCCAAATGAAAAACTGTTTTTT. It codes for CASSPLGQPNEKLFF.